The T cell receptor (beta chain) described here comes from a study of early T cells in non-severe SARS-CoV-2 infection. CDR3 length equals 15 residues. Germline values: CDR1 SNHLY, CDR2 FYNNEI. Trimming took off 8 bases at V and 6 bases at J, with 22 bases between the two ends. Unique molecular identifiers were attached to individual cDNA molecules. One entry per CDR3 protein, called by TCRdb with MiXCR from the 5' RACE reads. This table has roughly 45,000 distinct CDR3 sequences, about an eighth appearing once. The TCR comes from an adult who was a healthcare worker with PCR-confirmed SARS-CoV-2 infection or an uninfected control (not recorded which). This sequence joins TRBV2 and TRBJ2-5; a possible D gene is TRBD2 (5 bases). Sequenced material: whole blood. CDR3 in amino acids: CASRLDLGSRQTQYF. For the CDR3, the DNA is TGTGCCAGCCGGCTCGATTTGGGGAGTCGTCAGACCCAGTACTTC. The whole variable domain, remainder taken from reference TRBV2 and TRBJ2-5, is EPEVTQTPSHQVTQMGQEVILRCVPISNHLYFYWYRQILGQKVEFLVSFYNNEISEKSEIFDDQFSVERPDGSNFTLKIRSTKLEDSAMYFCASRLDLGSRQTQYFGPGTRLLVL.